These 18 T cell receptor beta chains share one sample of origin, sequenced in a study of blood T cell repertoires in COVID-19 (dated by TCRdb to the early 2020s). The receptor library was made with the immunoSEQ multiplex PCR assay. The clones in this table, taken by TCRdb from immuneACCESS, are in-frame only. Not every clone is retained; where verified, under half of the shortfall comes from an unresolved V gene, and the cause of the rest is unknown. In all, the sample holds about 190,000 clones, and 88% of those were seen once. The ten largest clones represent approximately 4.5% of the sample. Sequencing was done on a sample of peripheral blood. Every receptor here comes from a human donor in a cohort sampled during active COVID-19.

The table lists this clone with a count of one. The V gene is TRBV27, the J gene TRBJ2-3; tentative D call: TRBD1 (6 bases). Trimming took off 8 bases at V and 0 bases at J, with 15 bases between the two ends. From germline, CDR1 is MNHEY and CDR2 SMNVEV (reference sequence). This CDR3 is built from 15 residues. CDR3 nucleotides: TGTGCCAGCGGTGTGGGGGCTAGAAGCACAGATACGCAGTATTTT. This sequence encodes CASGVGARSTDTQYF.

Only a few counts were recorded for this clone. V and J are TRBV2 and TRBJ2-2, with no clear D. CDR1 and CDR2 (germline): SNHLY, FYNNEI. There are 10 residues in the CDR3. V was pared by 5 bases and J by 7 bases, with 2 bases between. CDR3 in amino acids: CASSLGELFF. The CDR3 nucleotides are TGTGCCAGCAGTCTCGGGGAGCTGTTTTTT.

As DNA, the CDR3 is TGTGCCAGCAGTTGGAACTCAGGGGCTCTCTACGAGCAGTACTTC. This gives the protein CASSWNSGALYEQYF. V usage is TRBV6-6 and J usage is TRBJ2-7, with D possibly TRBD1 on 6 matching bases. Germline-derived CDR1 and CDR2 are MNHNY and SVGAGI (reference sequence). The V end was cut by 4 bases, the J end by 3 bases, with 16 bases between. This CDR3 spans 15 amino acids.

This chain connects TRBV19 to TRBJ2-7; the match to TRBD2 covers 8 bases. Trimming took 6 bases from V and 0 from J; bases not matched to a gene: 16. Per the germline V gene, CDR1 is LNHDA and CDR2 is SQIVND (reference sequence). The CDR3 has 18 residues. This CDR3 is CASSRAAGAGTGSYEQYF. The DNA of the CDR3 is TGTGCCAGTAGCCGCGCAGCGGGAGCGGGTACAGGCTCCTACGAGCAGTACTTC.

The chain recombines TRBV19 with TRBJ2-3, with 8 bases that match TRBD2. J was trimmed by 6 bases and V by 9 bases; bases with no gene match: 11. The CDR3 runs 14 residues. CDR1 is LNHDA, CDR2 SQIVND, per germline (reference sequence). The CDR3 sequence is CASKGRGASDTQYF. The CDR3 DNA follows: TGTGCCAGCAAAGGGCGGGGGGCTTCTGATACGCAGTATTTT.

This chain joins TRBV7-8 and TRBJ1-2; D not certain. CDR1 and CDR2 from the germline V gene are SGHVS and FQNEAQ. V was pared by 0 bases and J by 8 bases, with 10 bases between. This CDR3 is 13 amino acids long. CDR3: CASSLANTGGYTF. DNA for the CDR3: TGTGCCAGCAGCTTAGCAAACACCGGGGGCTACACCTTC.

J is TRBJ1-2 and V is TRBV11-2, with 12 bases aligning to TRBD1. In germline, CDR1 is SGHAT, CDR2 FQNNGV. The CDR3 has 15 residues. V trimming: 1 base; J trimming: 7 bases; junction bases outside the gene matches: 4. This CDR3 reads CASSLAGTGGGGYTF. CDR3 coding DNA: TGTGCCAGCAGCTTAGCGGGGACAGGGGGCGGTGGCTACACCTTC. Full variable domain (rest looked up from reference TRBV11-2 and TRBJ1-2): EAGVAQSPRYKIIEKRQSVAFWCNPISGHATLYWYQQILGQGPKLLIQFQNNGVVDDSQLPKDRFSAERLKGVDSTLKIQPAKLEDSAVYLCASSLAGTGGGGYTFGSGTRLTVV.

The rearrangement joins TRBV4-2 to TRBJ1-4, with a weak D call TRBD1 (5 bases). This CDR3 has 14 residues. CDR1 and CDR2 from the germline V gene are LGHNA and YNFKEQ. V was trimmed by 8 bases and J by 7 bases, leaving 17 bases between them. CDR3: CASQANRLGEKLFF. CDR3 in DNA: TGTGCCAGCCAAGCAAACAGGTTAGGTGAAAAACTGTTTTTT.

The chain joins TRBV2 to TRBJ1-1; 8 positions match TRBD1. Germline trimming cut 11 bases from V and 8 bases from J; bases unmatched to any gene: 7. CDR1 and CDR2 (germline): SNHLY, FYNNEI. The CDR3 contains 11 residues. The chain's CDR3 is CAWTGLVEAFF. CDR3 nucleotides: TGTGCCTGGACAGGGCTAGTCGAAGCTTTCTTT. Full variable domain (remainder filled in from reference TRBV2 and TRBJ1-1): EPEVTQTPSHQVTQMGQEVILRCVPISNHLYFYWYRQILGQKVEFLVSFYNNEISEKSEIFDDQFSVERPDGSNFTLKIRSTKLEDSAMYFCAWTGLVEAFFGQGTRLTVV.

The CDR3 DNA reads as TGTGCCTGGAGTGAGGGGGGGGATCAGCCCCAGCATTTT. It codes for CAWSEGGDQPQHF. The chain employs TRBV30 and TRBJ1-5, with D perhaps matching TRBD1 (6 bases). V was trimmed by 1 base and J by 5 bases, leaving 9 bases between them. In germline, CDR1 is GTSNPN, CDR2 SVGIG (reference sequence). This CDR3 has 13 residues.

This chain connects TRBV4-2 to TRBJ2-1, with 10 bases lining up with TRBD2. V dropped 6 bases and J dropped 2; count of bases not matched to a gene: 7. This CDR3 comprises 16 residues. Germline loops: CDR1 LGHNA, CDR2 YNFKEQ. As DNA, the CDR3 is TGTGCCAGCAGGGCCGAACTAGCGGGGCCCTACAATGAGCAGTTCTTC. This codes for CASRAELAGPYNEQFF.

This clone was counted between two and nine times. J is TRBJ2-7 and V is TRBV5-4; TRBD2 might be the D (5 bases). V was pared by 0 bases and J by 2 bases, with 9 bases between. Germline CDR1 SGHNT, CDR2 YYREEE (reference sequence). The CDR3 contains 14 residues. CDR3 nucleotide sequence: TGTGCCAGCAGCTTGGCAGAGGGCACCTACGAGCAGTACTTC. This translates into CASSLAEGTYEQYF.

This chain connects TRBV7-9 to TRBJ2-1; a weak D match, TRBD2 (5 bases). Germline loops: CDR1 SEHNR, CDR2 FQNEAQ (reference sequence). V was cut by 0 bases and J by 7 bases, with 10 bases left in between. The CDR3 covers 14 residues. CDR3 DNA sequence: TGTGCCAGCAGCTTAGCGAGGGCCAAAAATGAGCAGTTCTTC. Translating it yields CASSLARAKNEQFF.

The CDR3 nucleotides read TGTGCCAGCAGTCGTGCGGACAGGCGAGACAATGAGCAGTTCTTC. Residues: CASSRADRRDNEQFF. The rearrangement joins TRBV2 to TRBJ2-1; 7 nucleotides agree with TRBD1. J gave up 5 bases and V 5 bases, and 9 bases lay outside the gene matches. In germline, CDR1 is SNHLY, CDR2 FYNNEI. The CDR3 sequence is 15 residues long.

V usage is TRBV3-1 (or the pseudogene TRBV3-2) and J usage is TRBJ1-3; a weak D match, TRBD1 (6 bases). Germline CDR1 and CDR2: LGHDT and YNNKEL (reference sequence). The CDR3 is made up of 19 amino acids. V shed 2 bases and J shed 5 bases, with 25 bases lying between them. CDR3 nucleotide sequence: TGTGCCAGCAGCCAAAATTTCCCCGACAGGACCCTGCAAAGAAACACCATATATTTT. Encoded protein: CASSQNFPDRTLQRNTIYF.

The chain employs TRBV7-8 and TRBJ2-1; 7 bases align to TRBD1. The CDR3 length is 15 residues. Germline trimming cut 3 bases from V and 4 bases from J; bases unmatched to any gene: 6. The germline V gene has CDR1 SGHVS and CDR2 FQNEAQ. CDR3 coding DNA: TGTGCCAGCAGCTTTTCGGGCAGGGGGTACAATGAGCAGTTCTTC. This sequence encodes CASSFSGRGYNEQFF. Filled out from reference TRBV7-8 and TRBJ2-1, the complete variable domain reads GAGVSQSPRYKVAKRGQDVALRCDPISGHVSLFWYQQALGQGPEFLTYFQNEAQLDKSGLPSDRFFAERPEGSVSTLKIQRTQQEDSAVYLCASSFSGRGYNEQFFGPGTRLTVL.

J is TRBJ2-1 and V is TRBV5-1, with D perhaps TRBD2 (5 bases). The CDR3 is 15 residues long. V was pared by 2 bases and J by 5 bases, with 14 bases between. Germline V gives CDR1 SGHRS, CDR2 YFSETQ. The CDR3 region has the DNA TGCGCCAGCAGCTTCCCACTAGACTTTCACAATGAGCAGTTCTTC. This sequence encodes CASSFPLDFHNEQFF. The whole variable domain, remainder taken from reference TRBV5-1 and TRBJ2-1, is KAGVTQTPRYLIKTRGQQVTLSCSPISGHRSVSWYQQTPGQGLQFLFEYFSETQRNKGNFPGRFSGRQFSNSRSEMNVSTLELGDSALYLCASSFPLDFHNEQFFGPGTRLTVL.

CDR3 coding DNA: TGTGCCAGCAGTCCTTCCTACGAGCAGTACTTC. It yields the protein CASSPSYEQYF. The chain joins TRBV25-1 to TRBJ2-7; D gene unclear. CDR3 length: 11 amino acids. With 5 bases removed from V and 1 base from J, the gap between germline ends came to 3 bases. Germline lookup yields CDR1 MGHDK and CDR2 SYGVNS.